A selection of T cell receptor beta chains follows, all from one sample in a study of memory CD4+ T cells and cytomegalovirus serostatus. Sequencing was performed with immunoSEQ multiplex PCR; in TCRdb, only in-frame clones are kept and a portion is missing. The sample carries under 40,000 clones, 79% recorded once. Material for sequencing was memory CD4+ T cells from blood. These TCRs come from an adult in good health and CMV-seropositive. Both conserved end residues are part of each CDR3. The D gene is left open where the match is weak.

cdr3_aa | v_call | d_call
CASSEDVTGGFYNEQFF | TRBV6-1 | TRBD2
CSVEEGLGYTF | TRBV29-1 | .
CASSQDSRVGETQYF | TRBV4-1 | .
CASSLARRGWDTIYF | TRBV5-1 | .
CASSLNPANSNQPQHF | TRBV7-2 | .
CASSGGVTTQYF | TRBV30 | TRBD2
CASRDSSSYNSPLHF | TRBV27 | .
CASSTSGTGGPGANVLTF | TRBV19 | TRBD1
CASSVAPDTRNTEAFF | TRBV9 | .
CASNPSGPYNEQFF | TRBV5-1 | TRBD2
CASSSTGTSGMETQYF | TRBV5-1 | TRBD2
CATRTDSSYEQYF | TRBV19 | .
CASTGQWVTGELFF | TRBV10-2 | .
CASSSEGSGGGETQYF | TRBV5-8 | TRBD2
CASSVGGTGFHEQYF | TRBV28 | TRBD1
CASSTTSGGETQYF | TRBV19 | TRBD2